The subject of this entry is one TCR beta chain. No antigen is known for it. An end of the junction does not agree with germline; a read error may underlie this. These data originate in a study of Graves' ophthalmopathy and Graves' hyperthyroidism (dated by TCRdb to the late 2010s). Background for the entire study: Peripheral blood was collected at initial diagnosis, prior to any treatment. TCR beta repertoire signatures were used to distinguish Graves' ophthalmopathy from Graves' hyperthyroidism and to predict progression to ophthalmopathy. In total, 135 blood samples were TCR-sequenced: 40 to 45 ophthalmopathy, approximately 80 hyperthyroidism and some 17 hyperthyroidism-to-ophthalmopathy patients. To explore V-J signatures distinguishing ophthalmopathy from hyperthyroidism, a discovery set of approximately 100 patients (roughly 45 ophthalmopathy, over 55 stable hyperthyroidism) was enrolled. For independent validation, a separate cohort was made up of approximately 18 hyperthyroidism patients plus 17 patients who later progressed from hyperthyroidism to ophthalmopathy. In more than five hyperthyroidism patients, T-cell repertoires of thyroid tissue and blood were compared. After sampling, hyperthyroidism patients received methimazole starting at 30 mg daily, and ophthalmopathy patients received high-dose intravenous methylprednisolone. For training and testing, the 100 or so patients in the discovery cohort were randomly divided in a 7:3 ratio.

Hyperthyroidism was defined as stable when no progression to ophthalmopathy occurred within 18 months of follow-up. Hyperthyroidism patients were newly diagnosed, with disease duration under 2 months, and aged 18 to 65 years. Patients were excluded if they had other autoimmune diseases, uncontrolled infections, pregnancy or lactation. Clinical symptoms, serum thyroxine, TRAb, thyroid ultrasound and orbital computed tomography were used for diagnosis. Ficoll-Paque density gradient centrifugation was used to isolate PBMCs from 8.5 to 10 ml of fresh peripheral blood. Total RNA was extracted using Trizol reagent, and RNA quality was checked on an Agilent 2100 Bioanalyzer. For repertoire sequencing, the TCR beta CDR3 regions were amplified from RNA transcripts. A first-round RT-PCR used HTBI primers with the Qiagen OneStep RT-PCR kit, followed by a second-round multiplex PCR, size selection and purification. The libraries underwent paired-end sequencing with 100 bp reads on an Illumina HiSeq2000. Regarding the original processing steps: SOAPnuke was used to process the reads, removing any read that contained adapters or uncalled bases, had a mean Phred below 15, or lacked an exact match to the constant primer or identifier. High-quality paired reads were merged with COPE v1.2.5. Clonotypes were defined as unique nucleotide sequences and were aligned to IMGT TRB V, D and J references using MiTCR v1.1. The analysis was limited to V-J combinations with a frequency above 0.0001, which together covered over 99% of the repertoires. For each V-J combination, a TCR clonal expansion and chaos score was defined as the ratio of F50 clonal expansion to chaos observed in the TCRdist matrix. Welch's t-statistics and random forest were used to reduce the features to about a dozen V-J combinations, which were then used as input to a naive Bayes classifier. The Morisita-Horn index was used to measure how similar the thyroid and blood repertoires were. TCRdb took the public reads, trimmed them with fastp at Q25, ran MiXCR for clone calling and kept in-frame beta chains. Identical CDR3 proteins give one entry, which carries the most common genes and DNA. The V and J calls shown here were made by TCRdb, not taken from the authors' results. The sample includes hundreds of thousands of distinct CDR3 sequences, with approximately 15% observed a single time. Of the sample, roughly 7% falls within the top ten clones.

Study-wide findings and limitations: Ophthalmopathy was separated from stable hyperthyroidism by the 13-signature model with 85% to 90% sensitivity and around 81% specificity in cross-validation and with 80%/75% in the test set. Sample size was not statistically predetermined, and group allocation was not concealed from the investigators. In validation, the model predicted ophthalmopathy progression with 70.59% sensitivity and about 77% specificity; approximately 12 predicted patients were CT-confirmed with GO in a median of approximately 6.5 months. Most of the expanded thyroid clonotypes with a frequency above 0.001 were also detected in blood, and it was suggested that the thyroid immune response may be reflected by blood repertoires.

The germline V gene (reference sequence) sets CDR1 to DFQATT and CDR2 to SNEGSKA. The CDR3 numbers 14 residues from cysteine through phenylalanine. The CDR3 DNA has 42 bases and is translated from base 1. The sample was peripheral blood. This TCR derives from a woman between 18 and 29 years old with stable Graves' hyperthyroidism. Donor details come from another sample of the same person, matched by shared clones. This sequence uses TRBV20-1 and TRBJ2-4; the D gene may be TRBD1 or TRBD2, since each aligns over 5 bases. CDR3 reads: CSAHDSLAKNIKYF. The sequenced DNA: TGCAGTGCCCATGACAGCCTAGCCAAAAACATTAAGTACTTC.